These 17 T cell receptor beta chains came from one sample sequenced in a study of cytomegalovirus exposure and HLA in healthy donors. Primers for the PCR totalled 60 Vbeta and 13 Jbeta. TCRdb's copy holds only in-frame clones and misses some; the assay was immunoSEQ multiplex PCR. The sample shows 150,000 to 200,000 clones, 80% to 90% of them seen only once. Sequencing was carried out using PBMCs. These receptors were obtained from a man between 18 and 35 years old in good health and CMV-seropositive.

This chain uses TRBV4-1 with TRBJ2-1; 12 positions agree with TRBD2. CDR1 is MGHRA and CDR2 is YSYEKL in the germline V gene. The CDR3 is 20 residues long. J lost 0 bases, V lost 1 base, and 10 bases had no gene match. As DNA, the CDR3 is TGCGCCAGCAGCCAAGTGGGGCTAGCGGGGGGGCCCCGCTCCTACAATGAGCAGTTCTTC. Its protein product is CASSQVGLAGGPRSYNEQFF.

The chain uses TRBV9 and TRBJ2-5, with D possibly being TRBD2 (7 bases). The germline V gene has CDR1 SGDLS and CDR2 YYNGEE. CDR3 length equals 17 residues. Trimming pared 1 base from V and 4 bases from J, leaving 20 bases between. The CDR3 coding sequence is TGTGCCAGCAGCGTAACCCCGGGAGGACAGTCGGGAGAGACCCAGTACTTC. Translating it yields CASSVTPGGQSGETQYF.

The chain combines TRBV27 with TRBJ1-6; D possibly corresponds to TRBD1 (6 bases). V dropped 2 bases and J dropped 1 base, with 9 bases sitting between them. The CDR3 spans 16 residues. Germline values: CDR1 MNHEY, CDR2 SMNVEV (reference sequence). DNA of the CDR3: TGTGCCAGCAGTTTAACAGGGTTTTCCTATAATTCACCCCTCCACTTT. Translation gives CASSLTGFSYNSPLHF.

V is TRBV11-2 and J is TRBJ2-5; 11 bases align to TRBD2. The CDR3 extends over 15 amino acids. CDR1 is SGHAT, CDR2 FQNNGV, per germline. Trimming removed 5 bases from V and 2 bases from J; junction bases left unmatched: 4. DNA for the CDR3: TGTGCCAGCAGCCCTCTAGCGGGGGGTCAAGAGACCCAGTACTTC. It is translated as CASSPLAGGQETQYF. Variable domain in full (rest from reference TRBV11-2 and TRBJ2-5): EAGVAQSPRYKIIEKRQSVAFWCNPISGHATLYWYQQILGQGPKLLIQFQNNGVVDDSQLPKDRFSAERLKGVDSTLKIQPAKLEDSAVYLCASSPLAGGQETQYFGPGTRLLVL.

The chain joins TRBV2 to TRBJ2-3, with 10 bases identical to TRBD1. The CDR3 runs 15 residues. Germline V lookup: CDR1 SNHLY, CDR2 FYNNEI. Trimming took 4 bases from V and 1 from J; bases not matched to a gene: 2. CDR3 sequence reads: CASSVGTGGTDTQYF. As DNA, the CDR3 is TGTGCCAGCAGTGTGGGGACAGGGGGCACAGATACGCAGTATTTT.

The chain recombines TRBV2 with TRBJ1-6, with unresolved D. The CDR3 has 16 residues. Deletions cut 4 bases from V and 9 bases from J, with 19 bases between. Germline V gene lookup returns CDR1 SNHLY and CDR2 FYNNEI. CDR3 nucleotides: TGTGCCAGCAGTGTTGTACGTAGGATCGGGAGTTCACCCCTCCACTTT. Amino acid sequence: CASSVVRRIGSSPLHF.

The V gene is TRBV7-2, the J gene TRBJ2-5, with TRBD2 matching 12 bases. The germline V gene has CDR1 SGHTA and CDR2 FQGNSA. The CDR3 totals 15 residues. Trimming took 4 bases from V and 5 from J; bases not matched to a gene: 5. The CDR3 bases are TGTGCCAGCAGCTCTGGACTAGCGGGGAGCGAGACCCAGTACTTC. Encoded protein: CASSSGLAGSETQYF.

The chain carries TRBV9 and TRBJ2-5; 9 bases are shared with TRBD2. The CDR3 consists of 17 residues. Germline loops: CDR1 SGDLS, CDR2 YYNGEE. The ends lost 0 bases at V and 5 bases at J; junction bases unmatched: 11. CDR3 protein: CASSVGLAGIRLETQYF. The CDR3 bases are TGTGCCAGCAGCGTAGGCCTAGCGGGGATTCGGCTGGAGACCCAGTACTTC.

This clone was seen once. The genes are TRBV5-1 and TRBJ2-2; 10 bases align to TRBD1. Per germline, CDR1 SGHRS and CDR2 YFSETQ. CDR3 length equals 16 residues. After removal of 6 bases from V and 5 bases from J, the junction contained 10 bases not matched to a gene. The CDR3 reads CASTLDRGQGTGELFF. The CDR3 nucleotides are TGCGCCAGCACCCTCGACAGGGGGCAGGGGACCGGGGAGCTGTTTTTT.

The V gene is TRBV18, the J gene TRBJ1-1; 7 bases align to TRBD1. CDR3 length: 13 amino acids. Germline assignment: CDR1 KGHSH and CDR2 LQKENI. The V gene end was trimmed by 3 bases and the J gene end by 6 bases; junction bases not matched to a gene: 4. The CDR3 DNA sequence: TGTGCCAGCTCACCGACAGGGCCACCTGAAGCTTTCTTT. Translation gives CASSPTGPPEAFF. The full variable domain, completed using reference TRBV18 and TRBJ1-1, is NAGVMQNPRHLVRRRGQEARLRCSPMKGHSHVYWYRQLPEEGLKFMVYLQKENIIDESGMPKERFSAEFPKEGPSILRIQQVVRGDSAAYFCASSPTGPPEAFFGQGTRLTVV.

This rearrangement joins TRBV28 to TRBJ2-6; TRBD2 might be the D (7 bases). V gave up 6 bases and J gave up 3 bases, with 12 bases separating them. The CDR3 has 15 amino acids. Looked up from germline, CDR1 is MDHEN and CDR2 is SYDVKM. CDR3 region: CASSEGGVGANVLTF. The CDR3 region has the DNA TGTGCCAGCAGCGAAGGGGGGGTTGGGGCCAACGTCCTGACTTTC.

A single count supports this clone. The V call is TRBV12-5, the J call TRBJ2-3; 14 nucleotides agree with TRBD2. Germline CDR1 reads LGHNT; CDR2 reads FRNRAP. The junction had 8 bases not matched to a gene; V was cut back by 1 base and J by 5 bases. This CDR3 region has 18 residues. CDR3 coding DNA: TGTGCTAGTGGTTTGGCCCAGACTAGCGGGGGGGCGGGAGATACGCAGTATTTT. Translating it yields CASGLAQTSGGAGDTQYF.

The genes are TRBV5-1 and TRBJ2-7; D not resolved. The CDR3 is made up of 15 amino acids. V was cut by 1 base and J by 2 bases, with 13 bases left in between. Looked up from germline, CDR1 is SGHRS and CDR2 is YFSETQ. The CDR3 bases are TGCGCCAGCAGCTTGTCGGCCGACTGGACCTACGAGCAGTACTTC. This codes for CASSLSADWTYEQYF.

V gene TRBV5-5 combines with J gene TRBJ2-7; a possible D gene is TRBD1 (6 bases). Trimming took 5 bases from V and 2 from J, leaving 11 bases between them. The germline gives CDR1 SGHKS, CDR2 YYEKEE (reference sequence). This CDR3 has 13 amino acids. The DNA of the CDR3 is TGTGCCAGCAGGTCACAGGGAACCTACGAGCAGTACTTC. Its translation is CASRSQGTYEQYF.

V usage is TRBV11-2 and J usage is TRBJ2-1; the D gene is possibly TRBD2 (7 bases). The CDR3 length is 16 residues. CDR1 SGHAT and CDR2 FQNNGV come from the germline V gene. Trimming shortened V by 7 bases and J by 3 bases, and 19 bases separated the two germline ends. The CDR3 is CASNLVGGGIYNEQFF. DNA for the CDR3: TGTGCCAGCAACCTCGTAGGGGGGGGGATCTACAATGAGCAGTTCTTC.

The rearrangement uses TRBV5-1 and TRBJ2-5, with 8 bases lining up with TRBD1. CDR3 length: 14 amino acids. V gave up 3 bases and J gave up 3 bases; unmatched junction bases: 4. The germline V gene encodes CDR1 SGHRS and CDR2 YFSETQ. CDR3 region: CASSWRTGKETQYF. CDR3 sequence (DNA): TGCGCCAGCAGCTGGCGGACAGGGAAAGAGACCCAGTACTTC.

The chain joins TRBV10-2 to TRBJ2-1; D unclear. Germline-derived CDR1 and CDR2 are WSHSY and SAAADI. Trimming left V 8 bases short and J 1 base short, with 21 bases between. The CDR3 sequence is 17 residues long. The CDR3 here is CASRTQLRLISYNEQFF. The CDR3 bases are TGCGCCAGCCGAACCCAGCTTCGACTCATATCCTACAATGAGCAGTTCTTC.